Below, 6 T cell receptor beta chains from the same sample are listed, as sequenced in a study of T cells in Graves' hyperthyroidism and ophthalmopathy. Authors of the study amplified TCR beta CDR3 regions from RNA transcripts. HTBI primers were the set used in a first-round RT-PCR of the TCR CDR3. Using its own MiXCR run on the multiplex PCR reads, TCRdb lists one record per CDR3 protein. The sample includes hundreds of thousands of distinct CDR3 sequences, around a quarter of them seen just once. Material: blood. These TCRs come from a woman in her twenties or thirties with Graves' ophthalmopathy.

This clonotype appeared a few times. The chain joins TRBV9 to TRBJ2-7, with 7 bases matching TRBD2. This CDR3 spans 15 amino acids. V shed 1 base, J shed 3 bases, and the junction held 7 bases outside the gene matches. The V gene's germline CDR1 is SGDLS and CDR2 YYNGEE. CDR3: CASSVFPGEGYEQYF. As DNA, the CDR3 is TGTGCCAGCAGCGTATTCCCGGGGGAGGGCTACGAGCAGTACTTC. The complete variable domain, with remaining parts taken from reference TRBV9 and TRBJ2-7, reads DSGVTQTPKHLITATGQRVTLRCSPRSGDLSVYWYQQSLDQGLQFLIQYYNGEERAKGNILERFSAQQFPDLHSELNLSSLELGDSALYFCASSVFPGEGYEQYFGPGTRLTVT.

This clonotype was seen a handful of times. J is TRBJ2-7 and V is TRBV6-1; D is tentatively TRBD1 or TRBD2 (6 bases each). The length of the CDR3 is 12 residues. The ends were cut back, 6 bases at V and 11 bases at J, with 17 bases in the middle. The germline V gene has CDR1 MNHNS and CDR2 SASEGT. In nucleotides, the CDR3 is TGTGCCAGCAGCTCCTTCGGGGGCGCGGAGTACTTC. It codes for CASSSFGGAEYF.

This clonotype showed up just a few times. This chain joins TRBV5-5 and TRBJ1-2; 9 nucleotides match TRBD1. CDR3 length equals 14 residues. The junction had 9 bases not matched to a gene; V was cut back by 4 bases and J by 8 bases. Germline values: CDR1 SGHKS, CDR2 YYEKEE (reference sequence). The CDR3 spells CASSAGQGTGGYTF. In DNA, the CDR3 is TGTGCCAGCAGCGCCGGACAGGGGACGGGCGGCTACACCTTC.

This clonotype occurred a few times. This chain connects TRBV9 to TRBJ1-1, with D unclear. Germline V lookup: CDR1 SGDLS, CDR2 YYNGEE. V was trimmed by 1 base and J by 8 bases, leaving 12 bases between them. The CDR3 runs 13 residues. The CDR3 reads CASSVNGVDEAFF. The DNA of the CDR3 is TGTGCCAGCAGCGTAAACGGAGTTGACGAAGCTTTCTTT.

The chain is built from TRBV12-3 or TRBV12-4 and TRBJ1-5; a weak D match, TRBD1 (6 bases). CDR3 size: 13 residues. Trimming cost V 5 bases and J 9 bases, with 14 bases left between them. The CDR3 spells CASSHSGQSPQHF. The CDR3 coding sequence is TGTGCCAGCAGTCATTCTGGACAGTCGCCCCAGCATTTT.

This clonotype was observed a few times. The chain employs TRBV24-1 and TRBJ2-7; TRBD2 might be the D (5 bases). Germline V gives CDR1 KGHDR, CDR2 SFDVKD. CDR3 length: 14 residues. Trimming cost V 5 bases and J 5 bases, with 15 bases left between them. This chain's CDR3 is CATSASGFLDEQYF. The CDR3 region has the DNA TGTGCCACCAGTGCGTCGGGGTTTCTAGACGAGCAGTACTTC.